Sequencing of this T cell receptor (beta chain) was carried out in a study of T cell responses to AZD1222 COVID-19 vaccine. The CDR3 contains 12 residues. V gave up 4 bases and J gave up 6 bases, with 9 bases separating them. Germline assignment: CDR1 MNHEY and CDR2 SMNVEV (reference sequence). Data came from immunoSEQ multiplex PCR; TCRdb stores just in-frame clones and leaves some out. The sample contains about 83,000 clones, 85% to 90% of which appear only once. This TCR was recovered from an adult in good health. Sample: peripheral blood, taken on day 0 of AZD1222 vaccination. This chain joins TRBV27 and TRBJ1-1; D may be TRBD1 (5 bases). CDR3 coding DNA: TGTGCCAGCAGTTACCGGGGCTCTGAAGCTTTCTTT. Protein product: CASSYRGSEAFF.